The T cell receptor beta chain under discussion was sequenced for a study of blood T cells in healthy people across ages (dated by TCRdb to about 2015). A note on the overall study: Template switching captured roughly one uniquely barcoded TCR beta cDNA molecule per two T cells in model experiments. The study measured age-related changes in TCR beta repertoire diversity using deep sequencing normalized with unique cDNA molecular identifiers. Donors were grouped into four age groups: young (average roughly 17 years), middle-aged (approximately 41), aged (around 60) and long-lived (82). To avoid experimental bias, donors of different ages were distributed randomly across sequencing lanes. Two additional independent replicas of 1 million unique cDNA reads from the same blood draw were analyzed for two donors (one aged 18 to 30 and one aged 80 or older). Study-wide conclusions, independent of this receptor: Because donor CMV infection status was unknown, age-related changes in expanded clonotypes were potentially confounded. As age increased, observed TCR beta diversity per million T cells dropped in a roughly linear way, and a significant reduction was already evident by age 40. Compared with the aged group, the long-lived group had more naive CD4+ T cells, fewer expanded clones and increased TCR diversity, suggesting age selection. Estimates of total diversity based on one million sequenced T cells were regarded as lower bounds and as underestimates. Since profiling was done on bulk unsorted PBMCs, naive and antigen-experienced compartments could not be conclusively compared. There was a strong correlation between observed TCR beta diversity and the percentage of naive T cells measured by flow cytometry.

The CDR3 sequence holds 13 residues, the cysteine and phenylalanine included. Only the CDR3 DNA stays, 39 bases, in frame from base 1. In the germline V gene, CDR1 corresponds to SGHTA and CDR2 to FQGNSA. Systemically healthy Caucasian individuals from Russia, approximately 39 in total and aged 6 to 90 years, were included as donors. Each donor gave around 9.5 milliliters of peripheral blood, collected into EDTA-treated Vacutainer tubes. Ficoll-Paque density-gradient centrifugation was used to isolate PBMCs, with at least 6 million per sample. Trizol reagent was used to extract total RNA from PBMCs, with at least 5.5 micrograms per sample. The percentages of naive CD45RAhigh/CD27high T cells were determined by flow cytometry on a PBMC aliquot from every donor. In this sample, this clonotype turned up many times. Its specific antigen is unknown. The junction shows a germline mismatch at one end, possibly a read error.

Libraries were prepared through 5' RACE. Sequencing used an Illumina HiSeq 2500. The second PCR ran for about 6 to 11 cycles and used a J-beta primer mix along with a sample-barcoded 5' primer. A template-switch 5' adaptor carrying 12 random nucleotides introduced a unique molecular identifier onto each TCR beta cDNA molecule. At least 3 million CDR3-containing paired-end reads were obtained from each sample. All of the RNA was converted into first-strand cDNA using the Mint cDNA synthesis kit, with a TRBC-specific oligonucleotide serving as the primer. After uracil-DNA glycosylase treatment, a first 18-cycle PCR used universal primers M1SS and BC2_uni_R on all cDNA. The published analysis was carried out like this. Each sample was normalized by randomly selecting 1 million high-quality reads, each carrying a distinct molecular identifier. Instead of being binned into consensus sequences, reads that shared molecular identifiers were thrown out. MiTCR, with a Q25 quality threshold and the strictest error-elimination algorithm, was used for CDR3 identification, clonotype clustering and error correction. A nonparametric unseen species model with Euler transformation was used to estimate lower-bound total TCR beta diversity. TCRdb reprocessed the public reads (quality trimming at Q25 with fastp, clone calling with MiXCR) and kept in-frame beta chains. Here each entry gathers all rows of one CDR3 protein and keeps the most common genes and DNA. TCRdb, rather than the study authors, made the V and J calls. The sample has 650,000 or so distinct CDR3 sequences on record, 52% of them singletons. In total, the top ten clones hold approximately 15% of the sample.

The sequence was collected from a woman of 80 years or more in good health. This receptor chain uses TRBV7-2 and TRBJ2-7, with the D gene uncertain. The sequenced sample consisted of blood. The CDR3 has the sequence CASSVAFFYEQYF. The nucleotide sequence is TGTGCCAGCAGCGTAGCCTTCTTTTACGAGCAGTACTTC.